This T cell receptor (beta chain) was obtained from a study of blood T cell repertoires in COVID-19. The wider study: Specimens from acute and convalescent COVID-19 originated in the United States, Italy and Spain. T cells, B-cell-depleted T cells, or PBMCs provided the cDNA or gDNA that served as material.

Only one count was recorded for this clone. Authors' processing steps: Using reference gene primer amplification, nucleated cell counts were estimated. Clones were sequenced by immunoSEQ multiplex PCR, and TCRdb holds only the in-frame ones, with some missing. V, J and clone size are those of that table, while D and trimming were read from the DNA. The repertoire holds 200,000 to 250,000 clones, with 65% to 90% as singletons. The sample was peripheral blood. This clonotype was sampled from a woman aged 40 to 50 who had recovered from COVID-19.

CDR3: CASSLRGGYGYTF. The CDR3 DNA reads as TGTGCCAGCAGTTTGAGAGGGGGCTATGGCTACACCTTC. The chain employs TRBV27 and TRBJ1-2, with D perhaps matching TRBD1 (6 bases). Per germline, CDR1 MNHEY and CDR2 SMNVEV (reference sequence). V was shortened by 3 bases and J by 4 bases, with 9 bases between the two germline ends. This CDR3 region has 13 residues.